This paragraph reports one TCR beta chain. This CDR3 has 14 residues. V gave up 5 bases and J gave up 4 bases, with 11 bases separating them. Germline CDR1 MDHEN, CDR2 SYDVKM. This entry belongs to a study of T cell changes during pregnancy in multiple sclerosis. The assay was immunoSEQ multiplex PCR, and TCRdb's table has in-frame clones only and misses some. The data contain some 64,000 clones, 92% of them seen just once; the ten biggest clones take up 1.4% to 1.5%. The chain employs TRBV28 and TRBJ1-4; D might be TRBD1 (5 bases). The source of this sequence is a female donor with multiple sclerosis, enrolled in a pregnancy study. This material consisted of peripheral blood, taken after pregnancy. The chain's CDR3 is CASSTRQNNEKLFF. CDR3 nucleotide sequence: TGTGCCAGCAGTACCCGACAGAATAATGAAAAACTGTTTTTT. The variable domain in full, completed from reference TRBV28 and TRBJ1-4, reads DVKVTQSSRYLVKRTGEKVFLECVQDMDHENMFWYRQDPGLGLRLIYFSYDVKMKEKGDIPEGYSVSREKKERFSLILESASTNQTSMYLCASSTRQNNEKLFFGSGTQLSVL.